Listed here are 10 T cell receptor beta chains from one sample, sequenced in a study of beta chain features in type 1 diabetes. Study findings and constraints: All four CD4+ subsets from Type 1 diabetes patients carried moderately but significantly shorter TCRB CDR3s.

The antigens for these receptors are not known. Of the isolated RNA, all was reverse transcribed, and so the sequenced material was expressed TCRB transcripts. Method: immunoSEQ multiplex PCR; TCRdb's copy keeps in-frame clones and lacks some. The data show 640,000 or so clones, over 13% seen once. Sequencing input: naive CD4+ T cells from blood. The receptors originated from a man aged 18-30 years with type 1 diabetes.

A single count supports this clone. This sample includes further DNA sequences coding for the same CDR3. V is TRBV6-5 and J is TRBJ2-7, with TRBD2 matching 10 bases. The CDR3 has 15 residues. CDR1 and CDR2 from the germline V gene are MNHEY and SVGAGI. Germline trimming cut 0 bases from V and 2 bases from J; bases unmatched to any gene: 1. This CDR3 reads CASSYSTSGAYEQYF. CDR3 in DNA: TGTGCCAGCAGTTACTCAACTAGCGGGGCCTACGAGCAGTACTTC.

This clone was counted between two and nine times. The chain uses TRBV7-6 and TRBJ2-7; D might be TRBD2 (6 bases). The length of the CDR3 is 12 residues. Per the germline V gene, CDR1 is SGHVS and CDR2 is FNYEAQ. Trimming shortened V by 6 bases and J by 10 bases, and 16 bases separated the two germline ends. CDR3 sequence (DNA): TGTGCCAGCAGTCCCGCAGCCGGACTACAGTACTTC. Encoded protein: CASSPAAGLQYF.

This clone was observed a handful of times. V is TRBV2 and J is TRBJ1-2; D is possibly TRBD1 (5 bases). The V end lost 6 bases, the J end lost 3 bases, and 11 bases lay between the germline ends. This CDR3 is 13 amino acids long. CDR1 SNHLY and CDR2 FYNNEI come from the germline V gene. In DNA, the CDR3 is TGTGCCAGCAGGGACGGGACGTACTATGGCTACACCTTC. Translating gives CASRDGTYYGYTF.

This clone occurred a few times. The chain employs TRBV4-3 and TRBJ2-3; perhaps TRBD1 as D (6 bases). Germline CDR1 LGHNA, CDR2 YSLEER. Trimming removed 4 bases at V and 8 bases at J, with 16 bases between. CDR3 length: 14 amino acids. CDR3 sequence: CASSPTGPQGTQYF. DNA of the CDR3: TGCGCCAGCAGCCCGACAGGTCCCCAGGGTACGCAGTATTTT.

This clone turned up a few times. The CDR3 sequence is CSAFRNEQFF. DNA for the CDR3: TGCAGTGCTTTTCGTAATGAGCAGTTCTTC. The rearrangement links TRBV20-1 to TRBJ2-1; D gene unclear. The CDR3 sequence is 10 residues long. Germline V gene lookup returns CDR1 DFQATT and CDR2 SNEGSKA (reference sequence). V was shortened by 5 bases and J by 7 bases, with 6 bases between the two germline ends.

This clone has more than one count but fewer than ten. The chain carries TRBV30 and TRBJ2-2; 8 bases line up with TRBD1. V lost 5 bases to trimming and J lost 6 bases; unmatched junction nucleotides: 2. Germline CDR1 is GTSNPN and CDR2 is SVGIG (reference sequence). The CDR3 is 12 residues long. In DNA form, the CDR3 reads TGTGCCTGGGCACAGGGGGCCGGGGAGCTGTTTTTT. Protein: CAWAQGAGELFF.

The chain uses TRBV10-3 and TRBJ1-1; unclear D gene. The CDR3 totals 14 residues. Trimming cost V 10 bases and J 2 bases, with 17 bases left between them. Germline loops: CDR1 ENHRY, CDR2 SYGVKD. The CDR3 region is CATRPTEKNTEAFF. In nucleotides, the CDR3 is TGTGCCACCCGGCCAACAGAAAAAAACACTGAAGCTTTCTTT.

The chain is built from TRBV7-9 and TRBJ2-3; possible D gene TRBD1, 6 bases. Per the germline V gene, CDR1 is SEHNR and CDR2 is FQNEAQ (reference sequence). V lost 2 bases, J lost 0 bases, and 12 bases lay in between. The CDR3 contains 16 residues. Here the CDR3 DNA reads TGTGCCAGCAGCTTATTTAGGACAGCTAGCACAGATACGCAGTATTTT. As protein: CASSLFRTASTDTQYF. The variable domain in full, with the rest retrieved from reference TRBV7-9 and TRBJ2-3, is DTGVSQNPRHKITKRGQNVTFRCDPISEHNRLYWYRQTLGQGPEFLTYFQNEAQLEKSRLLSDRFSAERPKGSFSTLEIQRTEQGDSAMYLCASSLFRTASTDTQYFGPGTRLTVL.

The chain employs TRBV9 and TRBJ2-2; TRBD2 aligns across 8 bases. Germline CDR1 reads SGDLS; CDR2 reads YYNGEE. With 7 bases clipped from V and 6 bases from J, the junction kept 11 bases outside the gene matches. The CDR3 sequence is 15 residues long. The DNA of the CDR3 is TGTGCCAGCCAAAGCGGGAGAAGTTACCCCGGGGAGCTGTTTTTT. Its protein product is CASQSGRSYPGELFF.

This clone was detected only a few times. The rearrangement joins TRBV14 to TRBJ1-1, with 9 bases lining up with TRBD1. With 4 bases clipped from V and 7 bases from J, the junction kept 4 bases outside the gene matches. Per the germline V gene, CDR1 is SGHDN and CDR2 is FVKESK. The CDR3 totals 13 residues. The CDR3 here is CASSPLTGGEAFF. The CDR3 region has the DNA TGTGCCAGCAGCCCACTGACAGGGGGTGAAGCTTTCTTT.